Listed here is a single TCR beta chain. Source study methods: Amplifying reference gene primers gave estimates of nucleated cell counts. The assay was immunoSEQ multiplex PCR, and TCRdb's table has in-frame clones only and misses some. That table gives V, J and clone size, and the DNA gave D and trimming. The sample contains a few hundred thousand clones, 70% to 85% of which appear only once. Germline-derived CDR1 and CDR2 are LNHNV and YYDKDF (reference sequence). This CDR3 contains 14 residues. The V segment lost 5 bases and the J segment 5 bases; nucleotides outside the gene matches: 5. These data belong to a study of blood T cell repertoires in COVID-19. Study as a whole: From the United States, Italy and Spain came samples of acute and convalescent COVID-19. Sample material is recorded as cDNA or gDNA derived from T cells, B-cell-depleted T cells, or PBMCs.

This TCR came from a man in his fifties or sixties with active or convalescent COVID-19. V is TRBV15 and J is TRBJ2-7; 11 nucleotides align to TRBD1. The sample taken for sequencing was peripheral blood. The CDR3 spells CATSGGTGGNEQYF. In nucleotides, the CDR3 is TGTGCCACCAGCGGCGGGACAGGGGGAAACGAGCAGTACTTC. The full variable domain, in which reference TRBV15 and TRBJ2-7 provide the parts outside the CDR3, is DAMVIQNPRYQVTQFGKPVTLSCSQTLNHNVMYWYQQKSSQAPKLLFHYYDKDFNNEADTPDNFQSRRPNTSFCFLDIRSPGLGDTAMYLCATSGGTGGNEQYFGPGTRLTVT.